The rows below give T cell receptor beta chains drawn from one sample of a study of cytotoxic CD8 clonotypes in ibrutinib-treated CLL. Profiled with immunoSEQ multiplex PCR; TCRdb holds only in-frame clones, not every one. The sample holds 160,000 or so clones; roughly 86% are singletons and the top ten take approximately 2%. Sequencing was performed on PBMCs, taken after 12 months of ibrutinib treatment. All receptors come from a human donor with chronic lymphocytic leukemia. The CDR3 runs from the conserved cysteine through the conserved F or W.

j_gene: TRBJ2-3
v_gene: TRBV18
CDR3aa: CASLKDQSDTQYF

j_gene: TRBJ2-2
v_gene: TRBV5-1
CDR3aa: CASSLAESTGTGELFF

j_gene: TRBJ2-3
v_gene: TRBV6-5
CDR3aa: CASSPSPNTQYF

j_gene: TRBJ2-5
v_gene: TRBV29-1
CDR3aa: CSVSGYQETQYF

j_gene: TRBJ2-2
v_gene: TRBV6-6
CDR3aa: CASSLPGLRNTGELFF

j_gene: TRBJ1-2
v_gene: TRBV19
CDR3aa: CASTPPGGRGYGYTF

j_gene: TRBJ1-2
v_gene: TRBV6-5
CDR3aa: CASSYSTLEGFHGYTF

j_gene: TRBJ2-5
v_gene: TRBV18
CDR3aa: CASSARETQYF

j_gene: TRBJ1-4
v_gene: TRBV5-4
CDR3aa: CASSFLQGNNEKLFF

j_gene: TRBJ2-1
v_gene: TRBV11-1
CDR3aa: CASSLQGAGWNEQFF

j_gene: TRBJ2-1
v_gene: TRBV7-2
CDR3aa: CASSFSGSGRANEQFF

j_gene: TRBJ1-4
v_gene: TRBV28
CDR3aa: CASSSGSGNEKLFF

j_gene: TRBJ2-7
v_gene: TRBV27
CDR3aa: CASTSPETSGSGSYEQYF

j_gene: TRBJ1-5
v_gene: TRBV6-1
CDR3aa: CASSEFPPQHF

j_gene: TRBJ2-4
v_gene: TRBV6-5
CDR3aa: CASSSGQGTRNIQYF

j_gene: TRBJ2-5
v_gene: TRBV7-2
CDR3aa: CASSSGNRWQGVETQYF

j_gene: TRBJ2-1
v_gene: TRBV18
CDR3aa: CASSPGLTYNEQFF

j_gene: TRBJ2-7
v_gene: TRBV11-2
CDR3aa: CASSLEAYKQYF

j_gene: TRBJ2-1
v_gene: TRBV9
CDR3aa: CASSAQLLGNEQFF

j_gene: TRBJ2-1
v_gene: TRBV10-3
CDR3aa: CAIRQSGNEQFF

j_gene: NA
v_gene: TRBV10-3
CDR3aa: CAISGTASSYEQYF

j_gene: TRBJ2-2
v_gene: TRBV9
CDR3aa: CASSVEGRASGELFF

j_gene: TRBJ2-3
v_gene: TRBV5-1
CDR3aa: CASSSSGGTDTQYF

j_gene: TRBJ2-2
v_gene: TRBV7-9
CDR3aa: CASSKIRGGPGELFF

j_gene: TRBJ2-6
v_gene: TRBV25-1
CDR3aa: CASSGGPGANVLTF

j_gene: TRBJ2-2
v_gene: TRBV9
CDR3aa: CASSLNTGELFF

j_gene: TRBJ1-2
v_gene: TRBV28
CDR3aa: CASSPGNRGPYGYTF

j_gene: TRBJ1-3
v_gene: TRBV18
CDR3aa: CASSPITGGSGNTIYF

j_gene: TRBJ1-2
v_gene: TRBV9
CDR3aa: CASSPDTGYYGYTF

j_gene: TRBJ2-1
v_gene: TRBV6-5
CDR3aa: CASSQESSYNEQFF

j_gene: TRBJ1-5
v_gene: TRBV6-5
CDR3aa: CASSYPGGAVYQPQHF

j_gene: TRBJ1-3
v_gene: TRBV28
CDR3aa: CASSLGQGPGNTIYF

j_gene: TRBJ2-5
v_gene: TRBV7-2
CDR3aa: CASSLYAGLQETQYF

j_gene: TRBJ2-7
v_gene: TRBV7-2
CDR3aa: CASSLTGGGLDEQYF

j_gene: TRBJ2-7
v_gene: TRBV6-6
CDR3aa: CASSLLWTREQYF

j_gene: TRBJ2-7
v_gene: TRBV29-1
CDR3aa: CSVGTGGNEQYF

j_gene: TRBJ1-3
v_gene: TRBV7-2
CDR3aa: CASRRKAPRPGNTIYF

j_gene: TRBJ2-7
v_gene: TRBV27
CDR3aa: CASRPGTSGTVEQYF

j_gene: TRBJ2-3
v_gene: TRBV29-1
CDR3aa: CSVEFTGYTQYF

j_gene: TRBJ2-1
v_gene: TRBV7-9
CDR3aa: CASSFSLSNEQFF

j_gene: TRBJ1-2
v_gene: TRBV4-3
CDR3aa: CASSHYRGGYTF

j_gene: TRBJ1-5
v_gene: TRBV15
CDR3aa: CATRGQGHQPQHF

j_gene: TRBJ1-2
v_gene: TRBV2
CDR3aa: CASSEKLGGGYTF

j_gene: TRBJ1-5
v_gene: TRBV5-1
CDR3aa: CASSLQGEPNQPQHF